Listed here are 30 T cell receptor beta chains from one sample, sequenced in a study of CD4 T cells in relation to SARS-CoV-2 and coronaviruses. Unexposed donor CD4+ T cells date from about 2011-2018, before the COVID-19 pandemic. The cells were cultured for under twelve days before CD4+ T cells were isolated. Antigen specificity for these receptors is unknown. Sequencing was performed with immunoSEQ multiplex PCR; in TCRdb, only in-frame clones are kept and a portion is missing. The top ten clones hold about 30% of a sample with more than 15,000 clones, roughly 80% of them seen once. The sequencing input was CD4+ T cells from PBMCs, cultured in vitro. These TCRs come from a human donor in good health.

The chain employs TRBV27 and TRBJ2-1; 11 bases are a match to TRBD1. J was trimmed by 3 bases and V by 0 bases; bases with no gene match: 1. This CDR3 contains 16 residues. Germline values: CDR1 MNHEY, CDR2 SMNVEV (reference sequence). The CDR3 bases are TGTGCCAGCAGTTTATCAGGGACAGGGGGCTACAATGAGCAGTTCTTC. As protein: CASSLSGTGGYNEQFF.

The genes are TRBV15 and TRBJ2-2; 8 nucleotides align to TRBD2. CDR1 is LNHNV and CDR2 is YYDKDF in the germline V gene (reference sequence). V gave up 3 bases and J gave up 3 bases; unmatched junction bases: 9. The CDR3 extends over 17 amino acids. The CDR3 loop reads CATSRPPTSADTGELFF. Written as DNA, the CDR3 is TGTGCCACCAGCAGGCCTCCGACTAGCGCGGACACCGGGGAGCTGTTTTTT. Supplemented by reference TRBV15 and TRBJ2-2, the full variable domain reads DAMVIQNPRYQVTQFGKPVTLSCSQTLNHNVMYWYQQKSSQAPKLLFHYYDKDFNNEADTPDNFQSRRPNTSFCFLDIRSPGLGDTAMYLCATSRPPTSADTGELFFGEGSRLTVL.

Comment on this clone: Lacking the conserved final phenylalanine or tryptophan, this CDR3 likely reflects a read error. It is unclear where the CDR3 begins or ends on the DNA, so no DNA is shown, and the CDR3 is as TCRdb lists it. The CDR3 sequence is CASSTPAGQGTY. J is TRBJ2-7 and V is TRBV28; the listed D gene, TRBD1, was not tested against the DNA. The CDR3 is 12 amino acids long, termini counted. CDR1 is MDHEN and CDR2 is SYDVKM in the germline V gene.

The V gene is TRBV5-1, the J gene TRBJ2-3; the match to TRBD2 covers 11 bases. J gave up 4 bases and V 4 bases, and 5 bases lay outside the gene matches. Germline CDR1 is SGHRS and CDR2 is YFSETQ. This CDR3 region has 15 residues. The chain's CDR3 is CASSVSGRAPDTQYF. The CDR3 bases are TGCGCCAGCAGCGTTAGCGGGAGGGCCCCAGATACGCAGTATTTT.

This clone was seen a few times. V gene TRBV5-1 combines with J gene TRBJ2-7; 11 bases are shared with TRBD1. The CDR3 is 16 residues long. The J segment lost 5 bases and the V segment lost 2 bases, leaving 9 bases of the junction unmatched. Germline V gene lookup returns CDR1 SGHRS and CDR2 YFSETQ. CDR3 nucleotide sequence: TGCGCCAGCAGCTTAGGACAGGGGGCGAATCGAGACGAGCAGTACTTC. Protein: CASSLGQGANRDEQYF. Complete variable domain (other parts from reference TRBV5-1 and TRBJ2-7): KAGVTQTPRYLIKTRGQQVTLSCSPISGHRSVSWYQQTPGQGLQFLFEYFSETQRNKGNFPGRFSGRQFSNSRSEMNVSTLELGDSALYLCASSLGQGANRDEQYFGPGTRLTVT.

The chain employs TRBV24-1 and TRBJ2-3, with TRBD2 identical over 12 bases. This CDR3 has 16 residues. V was clipped by 6 bases and J by 5 bases; unmatched bases: 8. Germline V lookup: CDR1 KGHDR, CDR2 SFDVKD. CDR3 loop: CATSPGLAGPRDTQYF. Written as DNA, the CDR3 is TGTGCCACCAGTCCCGGACTAGCGGGACCCAGAGATACGCAGTATTTT.

V usage is TRBV2 and J usage is TRBJ1-4; 7 nucleotides match TRBD1. V lost 8 bases to trimming and J lost 10 bases; unmatched junction nucleotides: 13. The CDR3 covers 14 residues. Germline values: CDR1 SNHLY, CDR2 FYNNEI. The CDR3 DNA sequence: TGTGCCAGCTCCTGGATAGGACAGGACGTAAAACTGTTTTTT. The encoded protein is CASSWIGQDVKLFF. The full variable domain, in which reference TRBV2 and TRBJ1-4 provide the parts outside the CDR3, is EPEVTQTPSHQVTQMGQEVILRCVPISNHLYFYWYRQILGQKVEFLVSFYNNEISEKSEIFDDQFSVERPDGSNFTLKIRSTKLEDSAMYFCASSWIGQDVKLFFGSGTQLSVL.

The J gene is TRBJ2-3, the V gene TRBV7-6, with 9 nucleotides matching TRBD1. Germline V lookup: CDR1 SGHVS, CDR2 FNYEAQ. The CDR3 runs 15 residues. The junction had 5 bases not matched to a gene; V was cut back by 5 bases and J by 2 bases. Here the CDR3 reads CASSPDRGPTDTQYF. In nucleotides, the CDR3 is TGTGCCAGCAGCCCGGACAGGGGCCCCACAGATACGCAGTATTTT.

The CDR3 is CASSHTGVGANVLTF. CDR3 in DNA: TGTGCCAGCAGTCACACAGGAGTTGGGGCCAACGTCCTGACTTTC. The chain carries TRBV6-2 or TRBV6-3 and TRBJ2-6; D might be TRBD1 (5 bases). The CDR3 is made up of 15 amino acids. The germline V gene has CDR1 MNHEY and CDR2 SVGEGT. V dropped 5 bases and J dropped 3 bases, with 11 bases sitting between them.

This chain connects TRBV23-1 to TRBJ1-6; possible D gene TRBD1, 5 bases. TRBV23-1 is an ORF, with its function uncertain. V gave up 3 bases and J gave up 7 bases, with 10 bases separating them. This CDR3 comprises 14 residues. CDR3 in amino acids: CASSQEGANSPLHF. Here the CDR3 DNA reads TGCGCCAGCAGTCAGGAAGGGGCAAATTCACCCCTCCACTTT.

CDR3 sequence (DNA): TGTGCCAGCAGCGAGATAGCGGGAACCACCACGCAGTATTTT. Translation gives CASSEIAGTTTQYF. V and J are TRBV9 and TRBJ2-3; 8 nucleotides agree with TRBD2. There are 14 residues in the CDR3. From germline, CDR1 is SGDLS and CDR2 YYNGEE. V shed 3 bases and J 9 bases; nucleotides not matched to a gene: 9.

J is TRBJ2-2 and V is TRBV9, with 13 nucleotides matching TRBD2. Germline trimming cut 1 base from V and 2 bases from J; bases unmatched to any gene: 5. CDR1 is SGDLS and CDR2 is YYNGEE in the germline V gene. The CDR3 extends over 18 amino acids. CDR3 region: CASSVSGLAGANTGELFF. The CDR3 nucleotides read TGTGCCAGCAGCGTATCAGGACTAGCGGGAGCAAACACCGGGGAGCTGTTTTTT. The whole variable domain, filled in from reference TRBV9 and TRBJ2-2, reads DSGVTQTPKHLITATGQRVTLRCSPRSGDLSVYWYQQSLDQGLQFLIQYYNGEERAKGNILERFSAQQFPDLHSELNLSSLELGDSALYFCASSVSGLAGANTGELFFGEGSRLTVL.

V gene TRBV30 combines with J gene TRBJ2-7, with D perhaps given as TRBD1 or TRBD2 (5 bases each). The V gene lost 0 bases and the J gene lost 2 bases, with 17 bases spanning the gap. Germline CDR1 and CDR2: GTSNPN and SVGIG (reference sequence). CDR3 length equals 16 residues. CDR3 sequence reads: CAWSVHGWGSTYEQYF. The CDR3 nucleotides read TGTGCCTGGAGTGTACACGGTTGGGGGAGTACCTACGAGCAGTACTTC.

This clone came up once. The J gene is TRBJ2-1, the V gene TRBV9; tentative D call: TRBD2 (6 bases). This CDR3 contains 15 residues. The ends were cut back, 0 bases at V and 3 bases at J, with 10 bases in the middle. Germline CDR1 SGDLS, CDR2 YYNGEE. CDR3 sequence reads: CASSVVWRDYNEQFF. The CDR3 nucleotides read TGTGCCAGCAGCGTAGTGTGGCGGGACTACAATGAGCAGTTCTTC.

The CDR3 sequence is CASSTDRVYQPQHF. CDR3 coding DNA: TGTGCCAGCAGCACCGACAGGGTGTATCAGCCCCAGCATTTT. V and J are TRBV6-6 and TRBJ1-5; 7 bases map to TRBD1. The V and J ends lost 6 bases and 5 bases, in that order; junction bases with no gene match: 7. The CDR3 length is 14 residues. From germline, CDR1 is MNHNY and CDR2 SVGAGI (reference sequence).

The chain employs TRBV6-5 and TRBJ2-7; 7 bases agree with TRBD2. The CDR3 totals 14 residues. With 6 bases clipped from V and 0 bases from J, the junction kept 5 bases outside the gene matches. Germline values: CDR1 MNHEY, CDR2 SVGAGI. The CDR3 DNA sequence: TGTGCCAGCAGCGGGAGGCGGGCCTCCTACGAGCAGTACTTC. It is translated as CASSGRRASYEQYF.

This chain links TRBV5-1 with TRBJ2-7, with TRBD2 matching over 10 bases. Trimming at V came to 2 bases and at J to 4 bases, leaving 6 bases not matched to a gene. The CDR3 has 15 amino acids. CDR1 SGHRS and CDR2 YFSETQ come from the germline V gene. The CDR3 coding sequence is TGCGCCAGCAGCTTCCTAGCGGGAGAGCGGTACGAGCAGTACTTC. As protein: CASSFLAGERYEQYF.

The chain combines TRBV29-1 with TRBJ2-7, with D possibly TRBD1 on 6 matching bases. The germline V gene encodes CDR1 SQVTM and CDR2 ANQGSEA. This CDR3 region has 13 residues. The V end lost 6 bases, the J end lost 2 bases, and 14 bases lay between the germline ends. In nucleotides, the CDR3 is TGCAGCGTGCCAACAGGGTCTACCTACGAGCAGTACTTC. This sequence encodes CSVPTGSTYEQYF.

The chain recombines TRBV12-3 or TRBV12-4 with TRBJ2-3; D is ambiguous. Trimming removed 4 bases at V and 6 bases at J, with 8 bases between. The CDR3 contains 12 residues. The CDR3 nucleotides are TGTGCCAGCAGTTGGCTGATCGATACGCAGTATTTT. Translation: CASSWLIDTQYF.

The chain has TRBV3-1 (or the pseudogene TRBV3-2) and TRBJ2-2; maybe TRBD2 (6 bases). The germline V and J ends were trimmed by 6 bases and 3 bases, with 11 bases remaining between them. There are 14 residues in the CDR3. Per germline, CDR1 LGHDT and CDR2 YNNKEL (reference sequence). CDR3 protein: CASRRDGDTGELFF. CDR3 coding DNA: TGTGCCAGCAGGCGGGATGGTGACACCGGGGAGCTGTTTTTT.

V is TRBV3-1 (or the pseudogene TRBV3-2) and J is TRBJ2-5; no reliable D call. The CDR3 has 14 amino acids. V gave up 1 base and J gave up 5 bases, with 11 bases separating them. CDR1 is LGHDT and CDR2 is YNNKEL in the germline V gene (reference sequence). CDR3 in DNA: TGTGCCAGCAGCCAAGTTGTAATCCGGGAGACCCAGTACTTC. This encodes CASSQVVIRETQYF.

The gene calls are TRBV27 and TRBJ1-2, with D possibly being TRBD1 (5 bases). The ends were cut back, 6 bases at V and 0 bases at J, with 20 bases in the middle. This CDR3 has 17 amino acids. Germline loops: CDR1 MNHEY, CDR2 SMNVEV (reference sequence). CDR3 protein: CASSSWGGAGANYGYTF. CDR3 nucleotide sequence: TGTGCCAGCAGCAGTTGGGGGGGTGCAGGAGCTAACTATGGCTACACCTTC.

This clone occurred once. This chain connects TRBV30 to TRBJ1-2, with a tentative D call TRBD1 (6 bases). CDR3 size: 15 residues. V dropped 4 bases and J dropped 7 bases, with 22 bases sitting between them. Germline lookup yields CDR1 GTSNPN and CDR2 SVGIG (reference sequence). In DNA, the CDR3 is TGTGCCTGGACTAACAACAGGGAGGGAAGGGGTGGCTACACCTTC. Translated: CAWTNNREGRGGYTF.

V usage is TRBV7-2 and J usage is TRBJ2-7, with TRBD2 identical over 10 bases. CDR3 size: 14 residues. Germline CDR1 and CDR2: SGHTA and FQGNSA. J was trimmed by 1 base and V by 6 bases; bases with no gene match: 3. In DNA form, the CDR3 reads TGTGCCAGCAGTAGCGGGGGGTCATCCTACGAGCAGTACTTC. This codes for CASSSGGSSYEQYF.

The chain combines TRBV19 with TRBJ2-6, with D possibly matching TRBD1 (6 bases). V shed 5 bases and J shed 6 bases, with 20 bases lying between them. This CDR3 comprises 17 residues. From germline, CDR1 is LNHDA and CDR2 SQIVND (reference sequence). The CDR3 region has the DNA TGTGCCAGTAGTCTTCGACAGGCCCAAGCCCTGGCCAACGTCCTGACTTTC. Translation: CASSLRQAQALANVLTF.

The chain has TRBV27 and TRBJ1-5; unclear D gene. The germline V and J ends were trimmed by 0 bases and 0 bases, with 9 bases remaining between them. The CDR3 is 16 residues long. The V gene's germline CDR1 is MNHEY and CDR2 SMNVEV (reference sequence). This CDR3 reads CASSLSIGSSNQPQHF. CDR3 nucleotide sequence: TGTGCCAGCAGTTTATCGATAGGGAGTAGCAATCAGCCCCAGCATTTT.

A few counts support this clone. J is TRBJ2-7 and V is TRBV7-9, with 9 bases aligning to TRBD1. The CDR3 consists of 13 residues. Trimming took 9 bases from V and 4 from J; bases not matched to a gene: 7. The V gene's germline CDR1 is SEHNR and CDR2 FQNEAQ (reference sequence). CDR3 protein: CASSQGALYEQYF. The CDR3 nucleotides are TGTGCCAGTTCACAGGGGGCATTATACGAGCAGTACTTC.

The count of this clone is one. This rearrangement joins TRBV12-5 to TRBJ1-3; 7 bases fit TRBD1. CDR3 size: 17 residues. Germline V CDR1 and CDR2: LGHNT, FRNRAP. The V gene end was trimmed by 6 bases and the J gene end by 0 bases; junction bases not matched to a gene: 11. CDR3 loop: CASGPVRGVISGNTIYF. CDR3 nucleotide sequence: TGTGCTAGTGGCCCAGTCAGGGGGGTGATCTCTGGAAACACCATATATTTT.

The J gene is TRBJ2-7, the V gene TRBV6-2 or TRBV6-3; D gene unclear. The V gene lost 2 bases and the J gene lost 3 bases, with 11 bases spanning the gap. The germline gives CDR1 MNHEY, CDR2 SVGEGT. This CDR3 has 14 residues. Here the CDR3 reads CASSYSGTRYEQYF. CDR3 coding DNA: TGTGCCAGCAGTTACAGTGGAACCCGCTACGAGCAGTACTTC.

This chain connects TRBV18 to TRBJ1-2, with D possibly being TRBD1 (6 bases). V lost 3 bases to trimming and J lost 5 bases, with 10 bases between them. The CDR3 is 13 residues long. In germline, CDR1 is KGHSH, CDR2 LQKENI. DNA for the CDR3: TGTGCCAGCTCACCGGACAGCGCTTATGGCTACACCTTC. Protein product: CASSPDSAYGYTF. Full variable domain (rest looked up from reference TRBV18 and TRBJ1-2): NAGVMQNPRHLVRRRGQEARLRCSPMKGHSHVYWYRQLPEEGLKFMVYLQKENIIDESGMPKERFSAEFPKEGPSILRIQQVVRGDSAAYFCASSPDSAYGYTFGSGTRLTVV.